This T cell receptor (beta chain) comes out of a study of CD8+ T cells in alopecia areata. Germline lookup yields CDR1 SGHRS and CDR2 YFSETQ. There are 18 residues in the CDR3. The germline V and J ends were trimmed by 4 bases and 2 bases, with 21 bases remaining between them. RNA extraction was followed by reverse transcription into cDNA, which acted as the sequencing template. Sequencing used immunoSEQ multiplex PCR; TCRdb keeps in-frame clones, though not all of them. The sample shows roughly 200,000 clones, roughly 50% of them seen only once. Treatment noted: oral pan-JAK inhibitor, 5-10 mg twice daily. Individuals with alopecia areata gave both lesional scalp punch biopsies and peripheral blood for collection.

The sequences come from CD8+ T cells sorted from blood, collected at week 24, from a patient treated with tofacitinib. The sequence derives from a human donor with alopecia areata. The chain is built from TRBV5-1 and TRBJ2-2; either TRBD1 or TRBD2 may fit D (5 bases each). Here the CDR3 DNA reads TGCGCCAGCAGCCAAAAACCAATCCGGGACGGCAACACCGGGGAGCTGTTTTTT. Translating it yields CASSQKPIRDGNTGELFF.